The TCR beta chain described here comes from a study of shared clonotypes between healthy human individuals. CDR1 is MDHEN, CDR2 SYDVKM, per germline. The CDR3 length is 16 residues. V dropped 2 bases and J dropped 3; count of bases not matched to a gene: 7. Study processing details: Without quality scores, immunoSEQ junctional reads could not be filtered like full-length reads. TCRdb's table, derived via immunoSEQ multiplex PCR, lists solely in-frame clones and lacks some. V, J and clone size were drawn from that table, and D and trimming were deduced from the DNA. Of about 2.2 million clones listed, about 94% are singletons. CD45RO negativity and positive selection for CCR7 defined naive CD8 cells, a population that excluded terminally differentiated effector memory CD45RA+ cells.

The sequence was collected from a man younger than 30 in good health. Some clones in this sample may be carry-over from other donors' samples. The specimen sequenced was naive CD8+ T cells from PBMCs. The V call is TRBV28, the J call TRBJ2-1, with TRBD2 matching over 7 bases. CDR3 loop: CASSLELARFYNEQFF. The CDR3 bases are TGTGCCAGCAGTTTAGAACTAGCGAGGTTCTACAATGAGCAGTTCTTC.